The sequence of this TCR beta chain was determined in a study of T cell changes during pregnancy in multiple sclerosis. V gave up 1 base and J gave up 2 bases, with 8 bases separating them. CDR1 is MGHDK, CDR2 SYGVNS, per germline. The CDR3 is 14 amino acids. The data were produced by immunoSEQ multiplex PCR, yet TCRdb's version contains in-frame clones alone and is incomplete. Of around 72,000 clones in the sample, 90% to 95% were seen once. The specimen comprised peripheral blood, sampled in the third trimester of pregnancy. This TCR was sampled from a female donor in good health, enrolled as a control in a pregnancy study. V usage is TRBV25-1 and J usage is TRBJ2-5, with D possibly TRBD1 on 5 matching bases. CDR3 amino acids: CASSEWGRQETQYF. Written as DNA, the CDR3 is TGTGCCAGCAGTGAATGGGGCAGACAAGAGACCCAGTACTTC.